Listed below are T cell receptor beta chains from one sample, sequenced in a study of blood T cell repertoires in COVID-19. The repertoire was sequenced with immunoSEQ multiplex PCR; TCRdb's copy has only in-frame clones and lacks some. The sample contains around 130,000 clones, around 77% of which appear only once. Sequencing was performed on peripheral blood. The receptors derive from a human donor in a cohort sampled during active COVID-19. CDR3s include the opening cysteine and the closing phenylalanine or tryptophan. The D gene is left open where the match is weak. Some rows have no size entry. The others give once, few or many, or a class for an expanded clone.

V gene,D gene,clone size,J gene,CDR3 DNA,CDR3 protein
TRBV10-2,TRBD2,-,TRBJ2-7,TGCGCCAGCAGTTCTCTAGCGGGAGTGGCCTACGAGCAGTACTTC,CASSSLAGVAYEQYF
TRBV5-4,TRBD1,-,TRBJ2-7,TGTGCCAGCAGCTTGGACAGGGGAAGCTCCTACGAGCAGTACTTC,CASSLDRGSSYEQYF
TRBV6-2/TRBV6-3,-,-,TRBJ2-7,TGTGCCAGCAGTCCCGACTTCGACGAGCAGTACTTC,CASSPDFDEQYF
TRBV11-3,-,-,TRBJ2-5,TGTGCCAGCAGCCCGGCAGGGATCTACCAAGAGACCCAGTACTTC,CASSPAGIYQETQYF
TRBV20-1,TRBD2,-,TRBJ2-7,TGCAGTGCTAGTGTCCCGGGACTAGACCTCTACGAGCAGTACTTC,CSASVPGLDLYEQYF
TRBV11-3,TRBD1,-,TRBJ2-7,TGTGCCAGCAGCCCGTACAGGGGGTGGAGGGGGGACGAGCAGTACTTC,CASSPYRGWRGDEQYF
TRBV28,TRBD1,-,TRBJ1-5,TGTGCCAGCAGTTCGGTCAGGGGGGTTGATCAGCCCCAGCATTTT,CASSSVRGVDQPQHF
TRBV7-9,-,few,TRBJ2-1,TGTGCCAGCACCCCTTGGGAGGACTCCTACAATGAGCAGTTCTTC,CASTPWEDSYNEQFF
TRBV7-8,-,-,TRBJ2-7,TGTGCCAGCAGCTTAGAACAGGGCTACGAGCAGTACTTC,CASSLEQGYEQYF
TRBV3-1/TRBV3-2,-,-,TRBJ1-1,TGTGCCAGCAGCCAAGATTCAGGGGCTGAAGCTTTCTTT,CASSQDSGAEAFF
TRBV27,TRBD1,-,TRBJ1-5,TGTGCCAGCAGTTTATACCCAACAGGGGAGCAGCCCCAGCATTTT,CASSLYPTGEQPQHF
TRBV18,TRBD1,-,TRBJ2-5,TGTGCCAGCTCGCCCACAGGGGACGATGAGACCCAGTACTTC,CASSPTGDDETQYF
TRBV4-1,TRBD1,-,TRBJ1-5,TGCGCCAGCAGCCAAGTTGCGGGACAGGCCCATCAGCCCCAGCATTTT,CASSQVAGQAHQPQHF
TRBV5-1,TRBD1,-,TRBJ2-7,TGCGCCAGCTCTGTCCGACAGGGCTTCTACGAGCAGTACTTC,CASSVRQGFYEQYF